This entry concerns a single T cell receptor beta chain. What it binds is not known. This record belongs to a study of siplizumab effects on memory and regulatory T cells. Points from the study as a whole: The study found naive T cells seemingly more diverse than memory cells and seemingly major alloresponse contributors. Confirmatory evidence of suppressive function in proliferating siplizumab-culture Tregs was not obtained.

The CDR3 consists of 18 residues. The study assayed around 9.3 x 10^4 TCR templates per sample. This table comes from immunoSEQ multiplex PCR, and its TCRdb copy is limited to in-frame clones, with some not included. The sample records fewer than 110,000 clones, around 90% being singletons. Material for sequencing was non-Treg CD4+ T cells sorted from blood. The TCR sequence derives from a human donor in good health. This chain uses TRBV21-1 with TRBJ1-5. TRBV21-1 is shown as a pseudogene. The CDR3 is CASSKARGGRERYQPQHF. CDR3 DNA: TGTGCCAGCAGCAAAGCGCGGGGAGGCAGGGAGAGGTATCAGCCCCAGCATTTT.